The rows below give T cell receptor beta chains drawn from one sample of a study of blood T cell repertoires in COVID-19. Libraries were prepared by immunoSEQ multiplex PCR; TCRdb keeps only in-frame clonotypes and omits some of them. The data show 95,000 to 150,000 clones, around 87% seen once. The sequenced sample was peripheral blood. These receptors were taken from a woman between 50 and 59 years old with acute or convalescent COVID-19. CDR3s include the opening cysteine and the closing phenylalanine or tryptophan. The D gene is left open where the match is weak. Only part of the rows carry a size: once, few, many, or a class if the clone is expanded.

>.|.|TRBJ1-1|TRBV6-1
TGTGCCAGCAGTGAAGTGGCGGGAGAAGCTTTCTTT
CASSEVAGEAFF
>.|TRBD1|TRBJ2-7|TRBV7-9
TGTGCCAGCAGCCCCCAGGGGGCGGACGAGCAGTACTTC
CASSPQGADEQYF
>few|.|TRBJ1-1|TRBV30
TGTGCCTGGAGTAAGGGGTCCACTGAAGCTTTCTTT
CAWSKGSTEAFF
>.|TRBD2|TRBJ2-3|TRBV24-1
TGTGCCACCGCACCCGGGACTACTAATTTTGGGCAGTATTTT
CATAPGTTNFGQYF
>.|.|TRBJ2-3|TRBV6-5
TGTGCCAGCAGTTACGGGGGCATGAGCACAGATACGCAGTATTTT
CASSYGGMSTDTQYF
>.|TRBD1|TRBJ1-2|TRBV4-1
TGCGCCAGCAGCCAAGCGCCGGGACAGGTGAAATTTGTTGGCTACACCTTC
CASSQAPGQVKFVGYTF
>.|.|TRBJ1-2|TRBV12-3/TRBV12-4
TGTGCCAGCAGTTCACAGGGCTATGGCTACACCTTC
CASSSQGYGYTF
>few|.|TRBJ1-3|TRBV3-1/TRBV3-2
TGTGCCAGCAGCCAAGATCAGCGGGATAGAACAGGAGCCTCCTCTGGAAACACCATATATTTT
CASSQDQRDRTGASSGNTIYF
>.|.|TRBJ1-1|TRBV18
TGTGCCAGCTCACCACCGAGTTCAAACACTGAAGCTTTCTTT
CASSPPSSNTEAFF
>few|TRBD2|TRBJ2-7|TRBV7-9
TGTGCCAGCAGCTTAGCAGGGACTAGCGGGGGGGCCTACGAGCAGTACTTC
CASSLAGTSGGAYEQYF
>.|.|TRBJ1-1|TRBV5-5
TGTGCCAGCACCAGGAACACTGAAGCTTTCTTT
CASTRNTEAFF
>.|.|TRBJ1-2|TRBV4-1
TGCGCCAGCAGCCAAGAGGGAGACGGAGGTCTAGGCTACACCTTC
CASSQEGDGGLGYTF
>.|.|TRBJ2-3|TRBV7-2
TGTGCCAGCAGCTTAAGCGCCTCTAGCACAGATACGCAGTATTTT
CASSLSASSTDTQYF
>.|TRBD1|TRBJ1-1|TRBV6-2/TRBV6-3
TGTGCCAGCAGTTACGGGACAGGGAAGGCTTTCTTT
CASSYGTGKAFF
>.|.|TRBJ1-5|TRBV6-5
TGTGCCAGCAGTTACGGGAGGGATCAGCCCCAGCATTTT
CASSYGRDQPQHF
>once|.|TRBJ1-1|TRBV6-5
TGTGCCAGCAGTTATTCCCCTTTGAACACTGAAGCTTTCTTT
CASSYSPLNTEAFF
>.|.|TRBJ1-6|TRBV11-3
TGTGCCAGCAGCTTAGTGGCAGGGGATGTTAATTCACCCCTCCACTTT
CASSLVAGDVNSPLHF